This T cell receptor beta chain was retrieved from a study of CD8+CD57+ T cells in acquired aplastic anemia (dated by TCRdb to about 2018). Notes on the research overall: A mean of about 3.2 ug of DNA, ranging from roughly 0.2 to 30 ug, was extracted from sorted CD4+ and CD8+ cells. CD8+CD57+ expansion was defined as frequency above the mean frequency observed in healthy subjects. The investigation overall reported the following: Although around 30 CD8+ CDR3 sequences were shared by patients and controls, these sequences appeared highly expressed in patients and within the immunodominant clones of patients. Between patients and healthy controls, no significant difference in CD8+ Simpson's diversity was found (P=0.060).

In regard to this clonotype: Its binding antigen is unknown. Per-base quality was not reported, and no clone a single base away is much larger than it.

V has 0 bases trimmed and J has 1 base trimmed; junction bases matching no gene number 2. Sequences LNHNV (CDR1) and YYDKDF (CDR2) are obtained from the germline V gene (reference sequence). The cysteine opens and the phenylalanine closes a CDR3 of 15 amino acids. Here the CDR3 DNA is all that survives: 45 bases in frame from base 1. TCR beta VDJ combination and CDR3 sequence profiling used genomic DNA as the template. TCR repertoire sequencing was run on an Illumina HiSeq 2000. The original methods were these. Repertoires were assessed using TRBV/TRBJ rearrangement plots, CDR3 size and DJ length profiles, and Simpson's diversity index. The most abundant DNA sequence in the deep sequencing data was defined as the immunodominant clone. CDR3 amino acid sequences were checked for sharing between subjects and were compared against published repertoires and the VDJdb database. TCRdb reprocessed the public reads (quality trimming at Q25 with fastp, clone calling with MiXCR) and kept in-frame beta chains. Each CDR3 protein gets just one entry, which takes the most common genes and DNA from the rows behind it. These V and J calls originate from TCRdb's pipeline instead of the authors' own analysis. This sample lists approximately 170,000 distinct CDR3 sequences; less than 60% were detected once. Together, the top ten hold roughly 3.2% of the sample.

The patients picked for sequencing were ones in whom flow cytometry had shown an expansion of CD8+CD57+ cells. Every patient had a diagnosis of severe acquired aplastic anemia based on International Study of Aplastic Anemia and Agranulocytosis and Camitta criteria. No patient had received any therapy when blood was sampled. The study deep-sequenced TCR repertoires of sorted CD4+ and CD8+ blood T cells from severe aplastic anemia patients and healthy subjects. In the USA, patient enrollment took place under clinicaltrials.gov protocols 00001620, 01623167, 00001397, 00071045, 00081523 and 00961064. Ficoll-Paque density gradient centrifugation was used to isolate peripheral blood mononuclear cells. Before DNA extraction, CD4+ and CD8+ T cells were sorted by FACS or by magnetic beads.

Sequenced sample: sorted CD4+, CD8+, or CD8+CD57+ T cells (not recorded which) from PBMCs. The rearranged chain carries TRBV15 and TRBJ1-2; 7 nucleotides in the junction match TRBD1. This TCR came from a human donor with aplastic anemia. Here the CDR3 is given as CATSREAGGNYGYTF. The nucleotides are TGTGCCACCAGCAGAGAGGCAGGGGGTAACTATGGCTACACCTTC.